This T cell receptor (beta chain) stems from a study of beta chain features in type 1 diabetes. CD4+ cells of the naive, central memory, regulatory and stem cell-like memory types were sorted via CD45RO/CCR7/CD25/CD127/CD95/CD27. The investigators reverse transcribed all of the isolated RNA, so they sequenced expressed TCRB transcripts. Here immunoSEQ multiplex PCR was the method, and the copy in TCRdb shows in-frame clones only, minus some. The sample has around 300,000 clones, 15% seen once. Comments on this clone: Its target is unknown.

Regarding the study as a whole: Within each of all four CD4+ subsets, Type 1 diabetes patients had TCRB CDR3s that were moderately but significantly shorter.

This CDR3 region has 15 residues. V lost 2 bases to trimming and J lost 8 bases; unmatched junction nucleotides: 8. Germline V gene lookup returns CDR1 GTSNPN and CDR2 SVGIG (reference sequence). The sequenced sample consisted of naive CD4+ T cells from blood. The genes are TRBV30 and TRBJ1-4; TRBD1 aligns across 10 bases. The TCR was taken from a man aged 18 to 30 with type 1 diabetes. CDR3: CAWSPRTGGVEKLFF. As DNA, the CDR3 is TGTGCCTGGAGTCCACGGACAGGGGGAGTAGAAAAACTGTTTTTT.